Described below is a single T cell receptor (beta chain) sequence and its context. Antigen: not known. From germline, CDR1 is PRHDT and CDR2 FYEKMQ (reference sequence). This CDR3 has 13 amino acids. V dropped 6 bases and J dropped 9 bases, with 12 bases sitting between them. Produced via immunoSEQ multiplex PCR; TCRdb's table is partial and in-frame only. The table has approximately 90,000 clones, around 90% seen once; the top ten hold 0.79%. This sample stems from a study of OX40 agonist ivuxolimab in advanced cancers. Across the whole study: The group had a mean age of around 60 years, ranged from about 20 to 80, and was approximately 81% male.

Study outcomes and limitations: With doses of 0.1-3.0 mg/kg, partial responders showed among the lowest clonal expansion.

This receptor was obtained from an adult with an advanced solid tumor such as melanoma, head and neck, liver or kidney cancer. The chain links TRBV13 to TRBJ1-6, with unresolved D. Sample: CD4+ or CD8+ T cells sorted from blood, taken in a trial of the OX40 agonist ivuxolimab. This chain's CDR3 is CASSASMGSPLHF. The CDR3 DNA sequence: TGTGCCAGCAGTGCGTCTATGGGTTCACCCCTCCACTTT.